This TCR beta chain was obtained from a study of shared clonotypes between healthy human individuals (TCRdb year 2020). At the level of the whole study: A few men and a couple of women, aged 18 to 49 years, made up the cohort. For each donor, CD4 naive and CD4 memory were each given three plates, CD8 naive was given two plates, and CD8 memory was given one plate. To estimate repertoire size and how much clonotype sharing occurs between individuals, the study deeply sequenced the blood TCR repertoires of five healthy adults. To increase sequencing depth and limit assay-specific biases, TCR repertoire library preparation and sequencing were carried out by different laboratories using diverse techniques. Between about 0.85 and 9.5 billion PBMCs per donor were obtained by leukapheresis.

The paper's findings and limits, for the study overall: Higher generation probabilities were observed for clonotypes shared by all four sorted-subset donors than for non-shared clonotypes. Even with the large sequencing depth, rarefaction of the sorted-subset datasets indicated that sequencing was incomplete. Sampling was restricted to blood, and TCR repertoires in tissues likely differ from the TCR repertoires found in blood. Estimated clonotype richness was generally larger for naive than for memory subsets. Pairwise subsampling led to the expectation that sequencing depth would affect the degree of clonotype sharing among donors. The small number of donors limited the genetic and exposure-history diversity represented. Across a few donors, around 5.4% of naive CD4, around 3.3% of naive CD8, 2.3% of memory CD4, and around 0.4% of memory CD8 clonotypes were shared.

The sample holds a few counts of this clone. The antigen it binds to is not known. No much larger clonotype is one base removed from it; base qualities were not supplied. The sample holds other DNA sequences that translate to the same CDR3. Healthy HIV-negative adults with no recently reported acute infections or vaccinations were included as donors. Every donor was a Caucasian adult residing in Nashville, Tennessee, USA. CD4+ T cells were enriched by magnetic negative selection; naive cells were then positively selected on CD45RA, and the negative fraction formed the memory subset. Blood was collected by leukapheresis, and PBMCs were isolated by Ficoll-Histopaque density gradient centrifugation and then cryopreserved in liquid nitrogen vapor phase. Purity and quantity of every magnetically sorted T cell population were checked by analytical flow cytometry. Genomic DNA was isolated from each sorted fraction and quantified by UV absorbance on a Nanodrop 2000c.

The germline ends are 6 bases apart after V is trimmed by 0 bases and J by 6 bases. In the germline V gene (reference sequence), CDR1 corresponds to SGHNT and CDR2 to YYREEE. The CDR3 numbers 13 residues from cysteine through phenylalanine. Only the CDR3 DNA stays, 39 bases, in frame from base 1. Using the deep immunoSEQ assay, TCR CDR3 regions were amplified from genomic DNA by multiplex PCR. Extracted genomic DNA from each cell subset was spread evenly across all wells of several immunoSEQ 96-well plates, with each plate serving as a replicate. Each replicate PCR for sorted subsets received about 220 ng genomic DNA, equal to tens of thousands of T cell genomes. Purified libraries were measured with a Qubit 3.0 fluorometer, size-checked on a Bioanalyzer 2100, and measured again with the KAPA Library Quantification kit. Every immunoSEQ 96-well plate was sequenced on a separate single-read 150-cycle Illumina NextSeq 550 flow cell. The study's processing was this. Because the immunoSEQ output included only junctional sequences and no quality scores, the filtering could not be the same as the filtering used for full-length reads. To assign V/J genes and CDR3, sequences were annotated against IMGT germline references using PyIR, a Python wrapper for IgBLAST v1.9. Reads with weak V/J assignments (E-value above 1e-6), missing CDR3, stop codons, out-of-frame junctions, or ambiguous translated residues were removed. V3J clonotypes were defined as sequences sharing an identical inferred V gene, J gene, and CDR3 amino acid sequence. To compute the percentage overlap between repertoires, the number of shared unique clonotypes was divided by the size of the smaller repertoire. RTK rarefaction, the Chao1 estimator, and Recon v2.1 estimates of unobserved clonotypes were used to assess repertoire richness. For all TCRbeta clonotypes obtained by the gDNA method from four donors, generation probabilities were computed with OLGA. TCRdb re-hosts the immuneACCESS table, in-frame sequences only. Its copies lack some clones; in the studies checked, an unresolved V gene accounts for under half of them, and the cause for the rest is not known. The V and J calls and clone size come from that table; D and trimming were worked out from the DNA. This sample lists nearly 750,000 clones; 55% to 75% were detected once. The biggest ten clones account for roughly 1.8% of the sample.

Source material: memory CD4+ T cells sorted from blood. What the cell subset or site label conveys for this sample: CD45RA-negative fraction. The TCR sequence derives from a woman younger than 45 in good health. In this chain, TRBV5-4 is recombined with TRBJ1-4; TRBD1 is a weak D gene call, 5 bases matching. The CDR3 is CASSLARDEKLFF. The DNA reads as follows: TGTGCCAGCAGCTTGGCCAGGGATGAAAAACTGTTTTTT.